The rows below give T cell receptor beta chains drawn from one sample of a study of technical replicates of blood from a few donors. Method: immunoSEQ multiplex PCR; TCRdb's copy keeps in-frame clones and lacks some. The profile shows about 83,000 clones, about 92% of them singletons. Sequenced material: T cells isolated from PBMCs. The receptors stem from a human donor in good health. Both conserved end residues are trimmed from each CDR3. The order of the fields is V gene, CDR3 protein.

TRBV2 | ASKGAGGSNQPQH
TRBV6-1 | ASIMTSGSYNEQF
TRBV27 | ASSPGDGYT
TRBV7-9 | ASSLVVGSSYNEQF
TRBV12-2 | ASRSKRDYSYEQY
TRBV6-5 | ASRLQGTGNGYT
TRBV19 | ASSRGQDQETQY
TRBV2 | ASRAGTQDYEQY
TRBV9 | ASSPIEAGAYNEQF
TRBV19 | ASSTGTGSYEQY
TRBV27 | ASSFSGTATYSNQPQH
TRBV2 | ASSEIADGYT
TRBV2 | ASIRYSPTQETQY
TRBV9 | ASSVEADRGNWNEQF
TRBV19 | ASMFWAGQLAEAF
TRBV11-2 | ASSLRTSGSGGTDTQY
TRBV5-6 | ASSLVRDKRMNTEAF
TRBV28 | ASRGTSGSMVDTQY
TRBV5-1 | ASSLGVGDLSTDTQY
TRBV11-3 | ASSPGNYEQY
TRBV5-6 | ASSFRTPDTQY
TRBV5-1 | ASSDPNAPRKQGEHPNTGELF
TRBV7-9 | ASSLGQGMLAGGYNEQF
TRBV7-9 | ANSSGTSGWDQF
TRBV15 | ATSNSLGTDKNIQY
TRBV30 | AWSVAGKTEAF
TRBV5-4 | ASSFQRGSYNEQF
TRBV5-1 | ASSWSEPLNEQF